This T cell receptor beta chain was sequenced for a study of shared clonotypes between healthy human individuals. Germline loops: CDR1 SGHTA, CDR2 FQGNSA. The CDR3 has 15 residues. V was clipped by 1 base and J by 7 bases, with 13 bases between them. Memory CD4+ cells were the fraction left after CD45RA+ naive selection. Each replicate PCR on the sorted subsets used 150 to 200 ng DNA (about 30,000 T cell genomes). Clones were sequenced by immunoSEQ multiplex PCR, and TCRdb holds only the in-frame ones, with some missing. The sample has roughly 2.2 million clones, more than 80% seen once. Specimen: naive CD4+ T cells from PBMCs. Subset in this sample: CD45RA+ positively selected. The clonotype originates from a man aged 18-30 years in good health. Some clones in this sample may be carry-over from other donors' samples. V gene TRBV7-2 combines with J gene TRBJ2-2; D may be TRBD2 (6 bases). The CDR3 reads CASSLVSGDVGELFF. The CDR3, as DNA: TGTGCCAGCAGCTTAGTGTCGGGAGACGTCGGGGAGCTGTTTTTT.